This is a list of T cell receptor beta chains from one sample in a study of regulatory T cells in long-lasting Graves disease. MiXCR, run by TCRdb on the multiplex PCR reads, gives a single entry per CDR3 protein. This sample carries some 430,000 distinct CDR3 sequences, 20% to 25% of them seen once, and the ten largest clones take less than 9%. The specimen comprised peripheral blood mononuclear cells (PBMCs), sampled when the disease was refractory, from a patient treated with antithyroid drugs. The source of these receptors is a female donor with Graves disease. Each CDR3 is given with its conserved first and last residue. Fields, in order: clone size, V gene, J gene, D gene, CDR3 protein, CDR3 DNA. D genes are given only for firm matches. Some rows have no size entry. The others give once, few or many, or a class for an expanded clone.

>few|TRBV7-2|TRBJ2-5|TRBD2
CASSFRLAGEETQYF
TGTGCCAGCAGCTTTAGACTAGCGGGGGAAGAGACCCAGTACTTC
>NA|TRBV27|TRBJ2-3|NA
CASSLQFRSTDTQYF
TGTGCCAGCAGTTTACAGTTCCGCAGCACAGATACGCAGTATTTT
>NA|TRBV5-6|TRBJ2-2|NA
CASSFGTQNTGELFF
TGTGCCAGCAGCTTTGGGACTCAAAACACCGGGGAGCTGTTTTTT
>NA|TRBV10-3|TRBJ1-1|NA
CAMGGGLGTEAFF
TGTGCCATGGGAGGGGGGCTGGGGACTGAAGCTTTCTTT
>NA|TRBV9|TRBJ1-6|NA
CASSPSGGSNSPLHF
TGTGCCAGCAGCCCATCCGGGGGCTCTAATTCACCCCTCCACTTT
>medium-sized|TRBV20-1|TRBJ2-2|TRBD1
CSAYRQGGSGELFF
TGCAGTGCTTATCGACAGGGCGGATCCGGGGAGCTGTTTTTT
>many|TRBV24-1|TRBJ1-2|NA
CATAGTKQGNYGYTF
TGTGCCACCGCGGGAACCAAGCAGGGAAACTATGGCTACACCTTC
>many|TRBV28|TRBJ2-5|NA
CASTSGGGGEETQYF
TGTGCCAGCACCTCTGGGGGGGGCGGTGAGGAGACCCAGTACTTC
>many|TRBV28|TRBJ1-5|TRBD1
CASSRQGSGQPQHF
TGTGCCAGCAGTCGACAGGGGTCCGGTCAGCCCCAGCATTTT
>few|TRBV6-1|TRBJ1-1|NA
CASSQGGPPNTEAFF
TGTGCCAGCAGCCAGGGAGGCCCCCCGAACACTGAAGCTTTCTTT
>many|TRBV6-1|TRBJ1-1|NA
CATITGTMNTEAFF
TGTGCCACGATTACCGGGACAATGAACACTGAAGCTTTCTTT
>many|TRBV6-5|TRBJ1-1|NA
CASSYSEVYEAFF
TGTGCCAGCAGTTACTCGGAGGTGTATGAAGCTTTCTTT
>NA|TRBV13|TRBJ2-2|NA
CASSLGRSGRNGELFF
TGTGCCAGCAGCTTAGGCCGATCAGGAAGAAACGGGGAGCTGTTTTTT
>NA|TRBV6-1|TRBJ1-2|NA
CASSEWSVYGYTF
TGTGCCAGCAGTGAATGGTCAGTCTATGGCTACACCTTC
>NA|TRBV5-5|TRBJ2-7|NA
CASSLEAIGYEQYF
TGTGCCAGCAGCTTGGAGGCAATTGGTTACGAGCAGTACTTC
>few|TRBV20-1|TRBJ1-1|NA
CSAASFGTEAFF
TGCAGTGCGGCCAGCTTTGGGACTGAAGCTTTCTTT
>many|TRBV27|TRBJ1-1|NA
CASRGVSNTEAFF
TGTGCCAGCAGGGGGGTTTCGAACACTGAAGCTTTCTTT
>many|TRBV6-2/TRBV6-3|TRBJ1-6|NA
CASKQGEALHF
TGTGCCAGCAAGCAAGGGGAGGCCCTCCACTTT
>many|TRBV14|TRBJ1-2|NA
CASSSGHRAYGYTF
TGTGCCAGCAGCTCAGGACACAGGGCCTATGGCTACACCTTC
>NA|TRBV4-3|TRBJ2-1|NA
CASSQDLGSYNEQFF
TGCGCCAGCAGCCAAGATTTAGGCTCCTACAATGAGCAGTTCTTC
>many|TRBV2|TRBJ2-5|NA
CGAQGWRQETQYF
TGTGGCGCTCAGGGGTGGCGGCAAGAGACCCAGTACTTC
>few|TRBV7-2|TRBJ1-2|NA
CASSLSQGINYGYTF
TGTGCCAGCAGCCTAAGTCAGGGCATAAACTATGGCTACACCTTC
>many|TRBV19|TRBJ2-7|TRBD1
CATTKGDRGSRSSYEQYF
TGTGCCACCACCAAGGGGGACAGGGGCTCTCGGAGCTCCTACGAGCAGTACTTC